This entry lists 29 T cell receptor beta chains sequenced from one sample in a study of radiotherapy plus CTLA-4 blockade in lung cancer. The protocol was immunoSEQ multiplex PCR, while the TCRdb copy is restricted to in-frame clones and leaves out a portion. The table lists tens of thousands of clones, around four fifths of them singletons. The material was peripheral blood, obtained from a patient treated with radiotherapy plus ipilimumab. Every receptor here comes from a human donor with non-small cell lung cancer who had a complete response to radiotherapy plus ipilimumab.

This sequence joins TRBV27 and TRBJ1-6; D is ambiguous. V shed 5 bases and J shed 2 bases, with 4 bases lying between them. This CDR3 has 13 residues. From germline, CDR1 is MNHEY and CDR2 SMNVEV (reference sequence). CDR3 nucleotides: TGTGCCAGCAGTGCCACCTATAATTCACCCCTCCACTTT. Its translation is CASSATYNSPLHF.

This clone was found once. This rearrangement joins TRBV12-5 to TRBJ1-4; 11 positions match TRBD1. Trimming at V came to 1 base and at J to 0 bases, leaving 4 bases not matched to a gene. CDR1 is LGHNT, CDR2 FRNRAP, per germline. CDR3 length: 18 amino acids. The chain's CDR3 is CASGLGDRGNATNEKLFF. CDR3 nucleotide sequence: TGTGCTAGTGGTTTGGGGGACAGGGGGAATGCAACTAATGAAAAACTGTTTTTT.

V usage is TRBV6-4 and J usage is TRBJ2-2; unclear D gene. V lost 6 bases, J lost 3 bases, and 5 bases lay in between. The germline CDR1 and CDR2 sequences are MRHNA and SNTAGT. The CDR3 totals 12 residues. This CDR3 is CASRPDTGELFF. CDR3 in DNA: TGTGCCAGCAGACCTGACACCGGGGAGCTGTTTTTT.

V gene TRBV6-5 combines with J gene TRBJ2-7; the match to TRBD2 covers 11 bases. This CDR3 is 14 amino acids long. V lost 3 bases, J lost 6 bases, and 4 bases stayed unmatched. CDR1 is MNHEY and CDR2 is SVGAGI in the germline V gene. The CDR3 loop is CASSYRLAGTEQYF. As DNA, the CDR3 is TGTGCCAGCAGTTATAGACTAGCGGGGACCGAGCAGTACTTC.

The chain's CDR3 is CASSRQGLYF. CDR3 coding DNA: TGTGCCAGCAGCCGACAGGGATTGTACTTC. The chain couples TRBV2 to TRBJ2-4; 7 bases agree with TRBD1. CDR1 and CDR2 from the germline V gene are SNHLY and FYNNEI. The CDR3 runs to 10 residues. The V segment lost 6 bases and the J segment 15 bases; nucleotides outside the gene matches: 5.

The rearrangement uses TRBV18 and TRBJ2-7, with D perhaps matching TRBD1 (5 bases). Germline V gene lookup returns CDR1 KGHSH and CDR2 LQKENI. The CDR3 is 13 residues long. The germline V and J ends were trimmed by 6 bases and 2 bases, with 11 bases remaining between them. CDR3 nucleotide sequence: TGTGCCAGCTCCTCAGGGCTTGCCTACGAGCAGTACGTC. It codes for CASSSGLAYEQYV.

This clone was seen a few times. The gene calls are TRBV5-4 and TRBJ1-6, with D possibly matching TRBD1 (5 bases). The CDR3 contains 15 residues. V was cut by 6 bases and J by 5 bases, with 15 bases left in between. CDR1 and CDR2 from the germline V gene are SGHNT and YYREEE (reference sequence). DNA of the CDR3: TGTGCCAGCACCAAAGGTGGGGGAGATAATTCACCCCTCCACTTT. This encodes CASTKGGGDNSPLHF.

There are a few counts of this clone. The chain has TRBV10-1 and TRBJ2-5, with 9 bases matching TRBD2. Trimming at V came to 8 bases and at J to 2 bases, leaving 6 bases not matched to a gene. From germline, CDR1 is WNHNN and CDR2 SYGVQD (reference sequence). This CDR3 has 14 amino acids. CDR3 region: CASELAGRQETQYF. The DNA of the CDR3 is TGCGCCAGCGAACTAGCGGGTCGACAAGAGACCCAGTACTTC.

This clone has only one observation. V and J are TRBV29-1 and TRBJ1-2; D may be TRBD1 (5 bases). The V end lost 6 bases, the J end lost 4 bases, and 21 bases lay between the germline ends. In germline, CDR1 is SQVTM, CDR2 ANQGSEA. CDR3 length: 15 residues. This CDR3 is CSVRSGLGILYGYTF. CDR3 bases: TGCAGCGTGAGATCAGGGTTGGGGATACTCTATGGCTACACCTTC. The variable domain in full, with the rest retrieved from reference TRBV29-1 and TRBJ1-2, is SAVISQKPSRDICQRGTSLTIQCQVDSQVTMMFWYRQQPGQSLTLIATANQGSEATYESGFVIDKFPISRPNLTFSTLTVSNMSPEDSSIYLCSVRSGLGILYGYTFGSGTRLTVV.

This clone rates as medium-sized (0.01 to 0.1%). V usage is TRBV13 and J usage is TRBJ1-1; TRBD1 might be the D (6 bases). Germline CDR1 is PRHDT and CDR2 is FYEKMQ (reference sequence). The CDR3 spans 13 residues. Trimming left V 3 bases short and J 7 bases short, with 12 bases between. The CDR3: CASSLGHGFEAFF. CDR3 nucleotide sequence: TGTGCCAGCAGCTTGGGACACGGATTTGAAGCTTTCTTT. Full variable domain (missing parts from reference TRBV13 and TRBJ1-1): AAGVIQSPRHLIKEKRETATLKCYPIPRHDTVYWYQQGPGQDPQFLISFYEKMQSDKGSIPDRFSAQQFSDYHSELNMSSLELGDSALYFCASSLGHGFEAFFGQGTRLTVV.

This rearrangement joins TRBV5-4 to TRBJ2-7; D is unclear. CDR1 and CDR2 from the germline V gene are SGHNT and YYREEE (reference sequence). The CDR3 loop spans 16 amino acids. V dropped 4 bases and J dropped 0 bases, with 17 bases sitting between them. CDR3 nucleotide sequence: TGTGCCAGCAGCCCCCGTTTGGGGTCTACCTCCTACGAGCAGTACTTC. Translated: CASSPRLGSTSYEQYF. Supplemented by reference TRBV5-4 and TRBJ2-7, the full variable domain reads ETGVTQSPTHLIKTRGQQVTLRCSSQSGHNTVSWYQQALGQGPQFIFQYYREEENGRGNFPPRFSGLQFPNYSSELNVNALELDDSALYLCASSPRLGSTSYEQYFGPGTRLTVT.

This sequence joins TRBV5-1 and TRBJ2-1; 14 bases fit TRBD2. The ends lost 3 bases at V and 2 bases at J; junction bases unmatched: 7. CDR1 is SGHRS, CDR2 YFSETQ, per germline. The CDR3 covers 18 residues. CDR3 region: CASSYPGLAGVAYNEQFF. In DNA, the CDR3 is TGCGCCAGCAGCTATCCGGGACTAGCGGGAGTGGCCTACAATGAGCAGTTCTTC.

V is TRBV6-6 and J is TRBJ1-2; possible D gene TRBD1, 6 bases. Germline CDR1 reads MNHNY; CDR2 reads SVGAGI (reference sequence). The CDR3 extends over 16 amino acids. Deletions cut 3 bases from V and 2 bases from J, with 16 bases between. The CDR3 DNA reads TGTGCCAGCAGTTATACAGTGGGGGGCCCAAACTATGGCTACACCTTC. It encodes CASSYTVGGPNYGYTF.

This chain uses TRBV5-6 with TRBJ2-1; the D gene is possibly TRBD1 (6 bases). Per the germline V gene, CDR1 is SGHDT and CDR2 is YYEEEE. The CDR3 totals 15 residues. The V end lost 4 bases, the J end lost 1 base, and 12 bases lay between the germline ends. The CDR3 DNA reads as TGTGCCAGCAGCCCAGGACAGTTGTCCTACAATGAGCAGTTCTTC. As protein: CASSPGQLSYNEQFF. Drawing the rest from reference TRBV5-6 and TRBJ2-1, the complete variable domain is DAGVTQSPTHLIKTRGQQVTLRCSPKSGHDTVSWYQQALGQGPQFIFQYYEEEERQRGNFPDRFSGHQFPNYSSELNVNALLLGDSALYLCASSPGQLSYNEQFFGPGTRLTVL.

The chain combines TRBV6-6 with TRBJ2-1; D is unresolved. This CDR3 region has 14 residues. Looked up from germline, CDR1 is MNHNY and CDR2 is SVGAGI (reference sequence). Trimming stripped 7 bases from V and 0 bases from J, with 10 bases between. The CDR3 loop is CASNSLSSYNEQFF. CDR3 sequence (DNA): TGTGCCAGCAATTCGCTCAGCTCCTACAATGAGCAGTTCTTC.

V and J are TRBV7-9 and TRBJ1-1; tentative D call: TRBD1 (6 bases). CDR3 length equals 15 residues. V was clipped by 1 base and J by 3 bases, with 12 bases between them. CDR1 and CDR2 (germline): SEHNR, FQNEAQ (reference sequence). Here the CDR3 DNA reads TGTGCCAGCAGCTTAGGGTTCTACAGGGACACTGAAGCTTTCTTT. This encodes CASSLGFYRDTEAFF.

This chain uses TRBV7-6 with TRBJ2-7; maybe TRBD2 (5 bases). Germline CDR1 reads SGHVS; CDR2 reads FNYEAQ. The V gene lost 4 bases and the J gene lost 3 bases, with 10 bases spanning the gap. The CDR3 is 13 residues long. The CDR3 spells CASSSDLDYEQYF. CDR3 coding DNA: TGTGCCAGCAGCTCGGACTTAGACTACGAGCAGTACTTC. Full variable domain (missing parts from reference TRBV7-6 and TRBJ2-7): GAGVSQSPRYKVTKRGQDVALRCDPISGHVSLYWYRQALGQGPEFLTYFNYEAQQDKSGLPNDRFSAERPEGSISTLTIQRTEQRDSAMYRCASSSDLDYEQYFGPGTRLTVT.

V is TRBV2 and J is TRBJ2-3; D ambiguous. Trimming shortened V by 1 base and J by 6 bases, and 14 bases separated the two germline ends. CDR3 size: 15 residues. CDR1 is SNHLY and CDR2 is FYNNEI in the germline V gene. The CDR3 region is CASSEVQYRSDTQYF. In nucleotides, the CDR3 is TGTGCCAGCAGTGAAGTACAGTATCGGTCGGATACGCAGTATTTT.

Only a few counts were recorded for this clone. The junction departs from germline at one end; a sequencing error may be responsible. This rearrangement joins TRBV7-7 to TRBJ2-3; D possibly corresponds to TRBD1 (6 bases). This CDR3 is built from 15 residues. CDR1 is SSHAT, CDR2 FNYEAQ, per germline (reference sequence). CDR3 residues: CASSPGRGVADTQYF. In DNA, the CDR3 is TGTGCTAGCAGCCCGGGCAGGGGTGTGGCAGATACGCAGTATTTT.

A single count supports this clone. The rearrangement links TRBV9 to TRBJ1-3; TRBD1 aligns across 9 bases. The CDR3 extends over 15 amino acids. Germline V gene data show CDR1 as SGDLS and CDR2 as YYNGEE. With V trimmed by 3 bases and J by 7 bases, 8 bases remained unmatched. CDR3 loop: CASSGPGDRGNTIYF. The CDR3 DNA reads TGTGCCAGCAGCGGCCCCGGAGACAGGGGGAACACCATATATTTT.

The rearrangement links TRBV5-6 to TRBJ1-6, with D uncertain. Trimming left V 1 base short and J 7 bases short, with 12 bases between. This CDR3 spans 15 amino acids. The germline V gene has CDR1 SGHDT and CDR2 YYEEEE. DNA of the CDR3: TGTGCCAGCAGCTTGCTGCAGGTCAGGAATTCACCCCTCCACTTT. This encodes CASSLLQVRNSPLHF. The complete variable domain, with remaining parts taken from reference TRBV5-6 and TRBJ1-6, reads DAGVTQSPTHLIKTRGQQVTLRCSPKSGHDTVSWYQQALGQGPQFIFQYYEEEERQRGNFPDRFSGHQFPNYSSELNVNALLLGDSALYLCASSLLQVRNSPLHFGNGTRLTVT.

The genes are TRBV7-9 and TRBJ1-2, with D unclear. Deletions cut 1 base from V and 0 bases from J, with 6 bases between. The CDR3 sequence is 14 residues long. Germline CDR1 is SEHNR and CDR2 is FQNEAQ (reference sequence). The CDR3 is CASSLEQPNYGYTF. The CDR3 DNA sequence: TGTGCCAGCAGCTTAGAACAACCTAACTATGGCTACACCTTC.

J is TRBJ2-1 and V is TRBV4-3; 10 bases line up with TRBD2. This CDR3 comprises 15 residues. V was clipped by 3 bases and J by 4 bases; unmatched bases: 3. The V gene's germline CDR1 is LGHNA and CDR2 YSLEER. The CDR3 is CASSHSGGAYNEQFF. CDR3 in DNA: TGCGCCAGCAGCCACAGCGGGGGGGCTTACAATGAGCAGTTCTTC.

The gene calls are TRBV27 and TRBJ2-7; D is uncertain. This CDR3 contains 12 residues. With 4 bases removed from V and 6 bases from J, the gap between germline ends came to 10 bases. Per germline, CDR1 MNHEY and CDR2 SMNVEV (reference sequence). The CDR3 region has the DNA TGTGCCAGCAGTTATACCGGTAGCGAGCAGTACTTC. This translates into CASSYTGSEQYF.

In its sample, this clone was seen a few times. The chain links TRBV19 to TRBJ1-1; no definite D call. CDR1 and CDR2 from the germline V gene are LNHDA and SQIVND (reference sequence). The CDR3 runs 13 residues. Trimming pared 7 bases from V and 4 bases from J, leaving 13 bases between. CDR3 sequence reads: CASKNLGSTEAFF. DNA for the CDR3: TGTGCCAGTAAAAATTTGGGTAGCACTGAAGCTTTCTTT.

The chain recombines TRBV7-2 with TRBJ2-3; no clear D gene. This CDR3 contains 15 residues. Germline V gene data show CDR1 as SGHTA and CDR2 as FQGNSA. Trimming removed 5 bases at V and 5 bases at J, with 17 bases between. CDR3 DNA: TGTGCCAGCAGCCGTGTGGGGAAGTTTGGAGATACGCAGTATTTT. This encodes CASSRVGKFGDTQYF.

Concerning this clone itself: The junction differs from germline at one of its ends, possibly a read error. Additional DNA sequences in this sample encode the identical CDR3. The chain carries TRBV9 and TRBJ2-2, with D possibly being TRBD1 or TRBD2 (5 bases each). The CDR3 length is 14 residues. Germline loops: CDR1 SGDLS, CDR2 YYNGEE. CDR3: CASSPRGDTGELFF. As DNA, the CDR3 is TGTGCCAGCAGCCCTAGGGGAGACACCGGGGAGTTGTTTTTT.

The chain employs TRBV10-3 and TRBJ1-1, with 8 bases lining up with TRBD1. Germline CDR1 reads ENHRY; CDR2 reads SYGVKD. The V segment lost 4 bases and the J segment 11 bases; nucleotides outside the gene matches: 12. CDR3 length: 14 residues. The CDR3 here is CAISGGAGGLEAFF. Here the CDR3 DNA reads TGTGCCATCAGTGGGGGAGCAGGGGGCTTGGAGGCTTTCTTT.

The sample holds many counts of this clone. This chain uses TRBV28 with TRBJ2-5; TRBD2 is a possible D gene (5 bases). Trimming cost V 6 bases and J 1 base, with 15 bases left between them. The CDR3 contains 15 residues. Germline assignment: CDR1 MDHEN and CDR2 SYDVKM. CDR3 nucleotide sequence: TGTGCCAGCAGGTCGGCGGGTGTGGGCCAAGAGACCCAGTACTTC. Its translation: CASRSAGVGQETQYF.